Each of the 28 T cell receptor beta chains below was sequenced from the same sample in a study of cytomegalovirus exposure and HLA in healthy donors. The PCR employed 60 Vbeta primers together with 13 Jbeta primers. Produced via immunoSEQ multiplex PCR; TCRdb's table is partial and in-frame only. Here the sample spans more than 65,000 clones, around 77% being singletons. Sequences were obtained from PBMCs. The receptors were sampled from a woman between 40 and 55 years old in good health and CMV-seropositive.

Here the CDR3 DNA reads TGTGCCAGTAGCAACCAGGGTATACAGGTCTCACCCCTCCACTTT. This translates into CASSNQGIQVSPLHF. The chain carries TRBV19 and TRBJ1-6; possible D gene TRBD1, 5 bases. V lost 6 bases and J 10 bases, leaving 19 bases between the germline ends. The CDR3 is 15 residues long. In germline, CDR1 is LNHDA, CDR2 SQIVND (reference sequence).

J is TRBJ2-7 and V is TRBV6-6; the match to TRBD2 covers 7 bases. The germline CDR1 and CDR2 sequences are MNHNY and SVGAGI (reference sequence). This CDR3 has 14 residues. V was pared by 5 bases and J by 4 bases, with 8 bases of the junction left unmatched. The CDR3 reads CASSPLAGAYEQYF. CDR3 coding DNA: TGTGCCAGCAGTCCCCTGGCGGGAGCGTACGAGCAGTACTTC.

The chain couples TRBV2 to TRBJ2-4; perhaps TRBD2 as D (6 bases). The V end lost 6 bases, the J end lost 3 bases, and 12 bases lay between the germline ends. CDR1 and CDR2 from the germline V gene are SNHLY and FYNNEI. The CDR3 consists of 14 residues. CDR3 sequence (DNA): TGTGCCAGCAGCCCCACGGGGGTCAAAAACATTCAGTACTTC. Its protein product is CASSPTGVKNIQYF. Full variable domain (outside the CDR3, taken from reference TRBV2 and TRBJ2-4): EPEVTQTPSHQVTQMGQEVILRCVPISNHLYFYWYRQILGQKVEFLVSFYNNEISEKSEIFDDQFSVERPDGSNFTLKIRSTKLEDSAMYFCASSPTGVKNIQYFGAGTRLSVL.

The chain uses TRBV5-1 and TRBJ2-2; 10 bases align to TRBD2. Germline CDR1 and CDR2: SGHRS and YFSETQ. J gave up 3 bases and V 3 bases, and 2 bases lay outside the gene matches. The CDR3 runs to 15 residues. The chain's CDR3 is CASSSGLADTGELFF. The CDR3 DNA reads TGCGCCAGCAGCTCCGGACTAGCGGACACCGGGGAGCTGTTTTTT.

This clone was counted between two and nine times. The chain combines TRBV2 with TRBJ2-1; 7 bases line up with TRBD2. Germline V gene data show CDR1 as SNHLY and CDR2 as FYNNEI. The CDR3 has 16 residues. The trim removed 1 base at V and 3 bases at J, leaving 6 bases unmatched. CDR3 protein: CASSEERLAVYNEQFF. DNA for the CDR3: TGTGCCAGCAGTGAAGAACGTCTAGCGGTCTACAATGAGCAGTTCTTC.

This chain links TRBV27 with TRBJ1-2; perhaps TRBD1 as D (6 bases). The CDR3 contains 12 residues. The germline V gene has CDR1 MNHEY and CDR2 SMNVEV (reference sequence). Trimming stripped 5 bases from V and 6 bases from J, with 10 bases between. DNA of the CDR3: TGTGCCAGCAGTCAAACAGGGAATGGCTACACCTTC. Its translation is CASSQTGNGYTF.

This chain joins TRBV28 and TRBJ1-1, with 7 bases lining up with TRBD1. CDR3 size: 15 residues. With 6 bases clipped from V and 0 bases from J, the junction kept 7 bases outside the gene matches. Germline V gene lookup returns CDR1 MDHEN and CDR2 SYDVKM. CDR3 DNA sequence: TGTGCCAGCAGCTCGGGACAGTCCATGAACACTGAAGCTTTCTTT. Translating gives CASSSGQSMNTEAFF. The full variable domain, rest sourced from reference TRBV28 and TRBJ1-1, is DVKVTQSSRYLVKRTGEKVFLECVQDMDHENMFWYRQDPGLGLRLIYFSYDVKMKEKGDIPEGYSVSREKKERFSLILESASTNQTSMYLCASSSGQSMNTEAFFGQGTRLTVV.

The rearrangement joins TRBV5-1 to TRBJ2-1; possible D gene TRBD2, 6 bases. The CDR3 consists of 15 residues. CDR1 and CDR2 from the germline V gene are SGHRS and YFSETQ. Deletions cut 4 bases from V and 6 bases from J, with 17 bases between. The CDR3 protein is CASSQPSRGSNEQFF. The CDR3 bases are TGCGCCAGCAGCCAACCCTCGCGGGGTTCCAATGAGCAGTTCTTC.

CDR3 sequence reads: CASSWTGTGGHGYTF. Written as DNA, the CDR3 is TGTGCCAGCAGCTGGACCGGGACAGGGGGCCATGGCTACACCTTC. The chain joins TRBV5-6 to TRBJ1-2, with 12 nucleotides matching TRBD1. CDR1 is SGHDT, CDR2 YYEEEE, per germline. V dropped 3 bases and J dropped 6; count of bases not matched to a gene: 6. The CDR3 is 15 amino acids.

The chain employs TRBV15 and TRBJ2-7; perhaps TRBD1 as D (6 bases). Germline CDR1 LNHNV, CDR2 YYDKDF (reference sequence). V shed 0 bases and J shed 1 base, with 16 bases lying between them. The CDR3 totals 17 residues. For the CDR3, the DNA is TGTGCCACCAGCAGAGAGGGCCAGTTGGGGGCTTCCTACGAGCAGTACTTC. This sequence encodes CATSREGQLGASYEQYF.

The sample holds a few counts of this clone. The V and J genes are TRBV4-2 and TRBJ1-3; the D is unclear. CDR3 length equals 16 residues. Germline CDR1 LGHNA, CDR2 YNFKEQ. With 5 bases removed from V and 0 bases from J, the gap between germline ends came to 14 bases. The CDR3 is CASSFEAQISGNTIYF. In DNA form, the CDR3 reads TGTGCCAGCAGCTTCGAGGCCCAGATCTCTGGAAACACCATATATTTT.

The chain links TRBV18 to TRBJ1-4; 7 bases align to TRBD1. V gave up 0 bases and J gave up 4 bases; unmatched junction bases: 2. Germline-derived CDR1 and CDR2 are KGHSH and LQKENI. The CDR3 contains 15 residues. CDR3 protein: CASSPPGQINEKLFF. CDR3 bases: TGTGCCAGCTCACCACCGGGACAGATTAATGAAAAACTGTTTTTT.

The genes are TRBV4-2 and TRBJ2-7; 8 bases are shared with TRBD1. The germline V gene has CDR1 LGHNA and CDR2 YNFKEQ. This CDR3 has 17 amino acids. V lost 0 bases and J lost 6; bases outside the gene matches: 13. CDR3 region: CASSQDSPGGVNGEQYF. The CDR3 DNA sequence: TGTGCCAGCAGCCAAGATTCCCCAGGGGGCGTAAACGGCGAGCAGTACTTC.

The gene calls are TRBV5-1 and TRBJ1-1; the match to TRBD1 covers 7 bases. The CDR3 sequence is 15 residues long. Germline-derived CDR1 and CDR2 are SGHRS and YFSETQ. V trimming: 4 bases; J trimming: 2 bases; junction bases outside the gene matches: 8. The CDR3 here is CASSIRDSPNTEAFF. CDR3 sequence (DNA): TGCGCCAGCAGCATTCGGGACAGCCCAAACACTGAAGCTTTCTTT.

This clone was counted a few times. The V and J genes are TRBV6-4 and TRBJ1-1; the match to TRBD1 covers 7 bases. There are 14 residues in the CDR3. Germline V CDR1 and CDR2: MRHNA, SNTAGT. V lost 5 bases to trimming and J lost 0 bases; unmatched junction nucleotides: 3. As DNA, the CDR3 is TGTGCCAGCAGTAAGGACAGGTTGAACACTGAAGCTTTCTTT. Its protein is CASSKDRLNTEAFF.

This rearrangement joins TRBV15 to TRBJ2-1; 11 nucleotides line up with TRBD2. Germline CDR1 and CDR2: LNHNV and YYDKDF (reference sequence). After removal of 0 bases from V and 4 bases from J, the junction contained 5 bases not matched to a gene. The CDR3 spans 17 residues. DNA of the CDR3: TGTGCCACCAGCAGAGAAAGTAGCGGGAGGGCTTACAATGAGCAGTTCTTC. Residues: CATSRESSGRAYNEQFF.

The chain couples TRBV30 to TRBJ1-6; D perhaps matches TRBD1 (6 bases). CDR1 GTSNPN and CDR2 SVGIG come from the germline V gene (reference sequence). CDR3 length equals 13 residues. Deletions cut 6 bases from V and 4 bases from J, with 10 bases between. DNA of the CDR3: TGTGCCTGTACAGGGTTTTATAATTCACCCCTCCACTTT. It is translated as CACTGFYNSPLHF.

This clone was seen once. The chain links TRBV28 to TRBJ2-7; 9 bases map to TRBD1. The CDR3 contains 15 residues. Losses at the gene ends were 2 bases for V and 1 base for J; bases not matched to a gene: 3. Per germline, CDR1 MDHEN and CDR2 SYDVKM. The DNA for the CDR3 is TGTGCCAGCAGTTTAATAGGGACAGGGTCCTACGAGCAGTACTTC. Translating gives CASSLIGTGSYEQYF. Drawing the rest from reference TRBV28 and TRBJ2-7, the complete variable domain is DVKVTQSSRYLVKRTGEKVFLECVQDMDHENMFWYRQDPGLGLRLIYFSYDVKMKEKGDIPEGYSVSREKKERFSLILESASTNQTSMYLCASSLIGTGSYEQYFGPGTRLTVT.

V usage is TRBV5-1 and J usage is TRBJ2-7; 10 bases map to TRBD1. The CDR3 is 14 amino acids. The germline gives CDR1 SGHRS, CDR2 YFSETQ. V shed 6 bases, J shed 2 bases, and the junction held 5 bases outside the gene matches. CDR3 bases: TGCGCCAGCACCCGGGACAGGGGTGCCTACGAGCAGTACTTC. Translation: CASTRDRGAYEQYF.

This clone has a handful of counts. The rearrangement uses TRBV19 and TRBJ1-2; possible D gene TRBD1, 6 bases. Trimming took off 3 bases at V and 6 bases at J, with 20 bases between the two ends. Germline CDR1 reads LNHDA; CDR2 reads SQIVND (reference sequence). This CDR3 is built from 16 residues. In DNA form, the CDR3 reads TGTGCCAGTAGTATCTTCCCCCAGGGGCGATACGATGGCTACACCTTC. Protein sequence: CASSIFPQGRYDGYTF.

V gene TRBV7-3 combines with J gene TRBJ1-6, with D uncertain. The CDR3 consists of 13 residues. The germline V gene has CDR1 SGHTA and CDR2 FQGTGA. Trimming took off 0 bases at V and 8 bases at J, with 5 bases between the two ends. The CDR3 is CASSLTPDSPLHF. CDR3 bases: TGTGCCAGCAGCTTAACGCCGGATTCACCCCTCCACTTT.

V and J are TRBV29-1 and TRBJ1-3; D unclear. This CDR3 has 14 residues. The germline gives CDR1 SQVTM, CDR2 ANQGSEA. The ends were cut back, 5 bases at V and 0 bases at J, with 11 bases in the middle. CDR3 DNA: TGCAGCGTTAACGCGCGGCTCTCTGGAAACACCATATATTTT. This gives the protein CSVNARLSGNTIYF.

Regarding this clone: At one boundary the junction diverges from the germline segment, which might be a read error. The chain combines TRBV29-1 with TRBJ2-7; the D gene is possibly TRBD2 (5 bases). Germline lookup yields CDR1 SQVTM and CDR2 ANQGSEA. The CDR3 contains 10 residues. The CDR3 DNA reads TGCAGCGTTGGCGGTTACCGGCGGGACTTC. Amino acids: CSVGGYRRDF.

This clone was picked up one time. This CDR3 reads CASSGQGRANYGYTF. CDR3 DNA sequence: TGTGCCAGCAGCGGACAGGGTCGAGCTAACTATGGCTACACCTTC. The rearrangement uses TRBV7-9 and TRBJ1-2; 8 bases align to TRBD1. Germline V gene sequence: CDR1 SEHNR, CDR2 FQNEAQ (reference sequence). V was pared by 5 bases and J by 0 bases, with 5 bases of the junction left unmatched. This CDR3 is 15 amino acids long.

The chain is built from TRBV19 and TRBJ1-2; perhaps TRBD1 as D (5 bases). The CDR3 has 14 residues. Germline assignment: CDR1 LNHDA and CDR2 SQIVND (reference sequence). V lost 6 bases to trimming and J lost 5 bases, with 16 bases between them. In nucleotides, the CDR3 is TGTGCCAGTAGCACGGGGGAGACCGTATATGGCTACACCTTC. This translates into CASSTGETVYGYTF.

The rearrangement joins TRBV5-1 to TRBJ2-7, with TRBD1 matching over 9 bases. This CDR3 comprises 16 residues. Losses at the gene ends were 0 bases for V and 6 bases for J; bases not matched to a gene: 10. Per the germline V gene, CDR1 is SGHRS and CDR2 is YFSETQ. The CDR3 spells CASSLARGDRDLEQYF. The CDR3, as DNA: TGCGCCAGCAGCTTGGCTAGAGGGGACAGGGATCTCGAGCAGTACTTC.

This chain links TRBV9 with TRBJ1-2; D perhaps matches TRBD1 (5 bases). The CDR3 runs to 14 residues. Germline loops: CDR1 SGDLS, CDR2 YYNGEE. V lost 8 bases to trimming and J lost 2 bases, with 16 bases between them. CDR3 protein: CARIARGGNYGYTF. The CDR3 nucleotides read TGTGCCAGAATCGCCCGGGGGGGGAACTATGGCTACACCTTC.

V and J are TRBV30 and TRBJ2-3; TRBD2 matches at 10 bases. With V trimmed by 0 bases and J by 2 bases, 5 bases remained unmatched. The CDR3 has 16 amino acids. CDR1 and CDR2 (germline): GTSNPN, SVGIG (reference sequence). The DNA for the CDR3 is TGTGCCTGGAGTGTGTTAGCGGGAGGACTCACAGATACGCAGTATTTT. Translated, it gives CAWSVLAGGLTDTQYF.